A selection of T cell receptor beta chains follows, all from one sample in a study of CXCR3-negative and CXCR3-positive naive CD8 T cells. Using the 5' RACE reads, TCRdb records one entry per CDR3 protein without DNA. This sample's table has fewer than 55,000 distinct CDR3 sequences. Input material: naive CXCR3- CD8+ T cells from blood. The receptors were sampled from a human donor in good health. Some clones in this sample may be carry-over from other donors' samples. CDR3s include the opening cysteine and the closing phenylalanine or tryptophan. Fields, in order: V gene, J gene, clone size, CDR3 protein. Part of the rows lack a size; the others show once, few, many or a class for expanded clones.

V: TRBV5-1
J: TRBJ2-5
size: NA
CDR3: CASSLAPQTESLQETQYF

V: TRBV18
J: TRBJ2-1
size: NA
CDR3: CASSPIGGLADNEQFF

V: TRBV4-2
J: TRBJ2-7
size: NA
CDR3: CASSQGTGEQYF

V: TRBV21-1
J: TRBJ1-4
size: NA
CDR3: CASSKTHRDPTIFQIEGVKLFF

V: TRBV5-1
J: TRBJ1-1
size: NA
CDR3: CASSLRQPDTEAFF

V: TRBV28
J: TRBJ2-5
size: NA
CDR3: CASQGQGQETQYF

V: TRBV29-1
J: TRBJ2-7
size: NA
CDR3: CSVRGTGSSYEQYF

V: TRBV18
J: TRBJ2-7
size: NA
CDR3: CASSGGTGGAVYEQYF

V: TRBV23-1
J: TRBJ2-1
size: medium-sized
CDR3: CASSLPRSGEQFF

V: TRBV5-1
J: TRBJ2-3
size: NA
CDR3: CASSLAGDPNTDTQYF

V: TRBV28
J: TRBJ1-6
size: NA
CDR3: CASSLPSTELPGNSPLHF

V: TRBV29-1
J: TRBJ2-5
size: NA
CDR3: CSVEQGREWAQYF

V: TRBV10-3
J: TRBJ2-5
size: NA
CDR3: CAISESQTSPYQETQYF

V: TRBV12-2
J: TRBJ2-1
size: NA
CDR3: CASRSPAVSSYNEQFF

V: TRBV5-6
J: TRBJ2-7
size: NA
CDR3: CASNPGGFNPYEQYF

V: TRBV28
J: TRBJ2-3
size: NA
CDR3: CASRPTGPTDTQYF

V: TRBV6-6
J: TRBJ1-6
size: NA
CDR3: CASSPRQDLSYNSPLHF

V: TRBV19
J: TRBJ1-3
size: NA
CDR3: CASSFRDPATGNTIYF

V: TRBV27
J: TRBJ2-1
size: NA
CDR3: CASSLSGVPMGFYEQFF

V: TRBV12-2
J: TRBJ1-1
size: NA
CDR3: CASRLTKGEPGRDTEAFF

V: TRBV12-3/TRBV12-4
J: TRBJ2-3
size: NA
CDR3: CASTFWGGTDTQYF

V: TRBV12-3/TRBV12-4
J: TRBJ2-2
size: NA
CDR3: CASSFRVGGTGELFF

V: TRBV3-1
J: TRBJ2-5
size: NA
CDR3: CASSQENLLGGVEETQYF

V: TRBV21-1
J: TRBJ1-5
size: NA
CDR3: CASSPPVRRSQPQHF

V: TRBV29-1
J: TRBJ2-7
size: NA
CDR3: CSVEWAGGTYEQYF

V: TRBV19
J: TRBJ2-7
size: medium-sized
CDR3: CASGMGGAGLALGEQYF

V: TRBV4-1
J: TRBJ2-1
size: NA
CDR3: CASSDISGSSYNEQFF

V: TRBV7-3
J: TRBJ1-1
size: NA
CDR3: CASSSGQGAGEAFF

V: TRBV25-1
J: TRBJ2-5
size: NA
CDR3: CASSEFRGGDYQETQYF

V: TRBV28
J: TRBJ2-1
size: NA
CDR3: CASSLVGGSSYNEQFF

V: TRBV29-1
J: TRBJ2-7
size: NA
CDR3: CSAWGGRGSYEQYF

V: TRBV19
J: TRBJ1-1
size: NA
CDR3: CASSTAGGRYTEAFF

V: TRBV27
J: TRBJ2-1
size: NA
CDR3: CASSTLRDRSYNEQFF

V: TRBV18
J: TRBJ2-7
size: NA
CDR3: CASSSSPRPGSSEQYF